This T cell receptor (beta chain) emerged from a study of blood T cell repertoires in COVID-19. For the study at large: The origin of the acute and convalescent COVID-19 samples was the United States, Italy and Spain. From T cells, B-cell-depleted T cells, or PBMCs came the material, which was cDNA or gDNA.

Germline V gene sequence: CDR1 LGHDT, CDR2 YNNKEL (reference sequence). CDR3 size: 13 residues. The ends were cut back, 0 bases at V and 6 bases at J, with 3 bases in the middle. In the original processing: Estimates of nucleated cell counts were drawn from the amplification of reference gene primers. Profiling relied on immunoSEQ multiplex PCR, and the TCRdb table lists in-frame clones only, not all of them. Clonal size and the V and J genes are those of that table, whereas D and trimming came from the DNA. The sample lists about 130,000 clones; approximately 87% were seen once. The J gene is TRBJ1-6, the V gene TRBV3-1 (or the pseudogene TRBV3-2); D gene unclear. Sequencing input: peripheral blood. The receptor was derived from an older woman with acute or convalescent COVID-19. The CDR3 DNA reads as TGTGCCAGCAGCCAAGACGGTAATTCACCCCTCCACTTT. Encoded protein: CASSQDGNSPLHF.